The 3 T cell receptor beta chains below come from one sample, sequenced in a study of early T cells in non-severe SARS-CoV-2 infection. TCRdb reprocessed the 5' RACE reads with MiXCR, giving one entry per CDR3 protein. The sample includes tens of thousands of distinct CDR3 sequences, roughly 8.8% of them seen just once. Sequenced: whole blood. These receptors were taken from an adult who was a healthcare worker with PCR-confirmed SARS-CoV-2 infection or an uninfected control (not recorded which).

This clonotype has at least ten counts. The rearrangement joins TRBV6-5 to TRBJ1-1; TRBD1 matches at 8 bases. The CDR3 has 14 residues. Per germline, CDR1 MNHEY and CDR2 SVGAGI. Losses at the gene ends were 9 bases for V and 9 bases for J; bases not matched to a gene: 15. The CDR3 protein is CASSKDRAEVKAFF. The CDR3 bases are TGTGCCAGTTCCAAGGACAGGGCGGAGGTGAAAGCTTTCTTT.

V gene TRBV7-3 combines with J gene TRBJ1-1; TRBD1 matches at 7 bases. This CDR3 comprises 14 residues. Germline-derived CDR1 and CDR2 are SGHTA and FQGTGA. Losses at the gene ends were 3 bases for V and 1 base for J; bases not matched to a gene: 2. The CDR3 region has the DNA TGTGCCAGCAGCTTGGACAGGTGGAACACTGAAGCTTTCTTT. Its translation: CASSLDRWNTEAFF. The full variable domain, with the rest looked up from reference TRBV7-3 and TRBJ1-1, is GAGVSQTPSNKVTEKGKYVELRCDPISGHTALYWYRQSLGQGPEFLIYFQGTGAADDSGLPNDRFFAVRPEGSVSTLKIQRTERGDSAVYLCASSLDRWNTEAFFGQGTRLTVV.

This clonotype appeared many times. The genes are TRBV7-8 and TRBJ1-1; TRBD1 aligns across 7 bases. The length of the CDR3 is 14 residues. Germline V gives CDR1 SGHVS, CDR2 FQNEAQ. V shed 1 base and J 4 bases; nucleotides not matched to a gene: 3. CDR3 sequence: CASSLGQGLTEAFF. CDR3 sequence (DNA): TGTGCCAGCAGCTTAGGACAGGGTCTCACTGAAGCTTTCTTT.